Shown below are 13 T cell receptor beta chains from a single sample sequenced in a study of PD-L1 blockade in urothelial cancer (dated by TCRdb to the late 2010s). The library was made by the immunoSEQ multiplex PCR assay. Not all clones reach the TCRdb copy of this immuneACCESS table, which keeps in-frame sequences only. Checked studies attribute under half of the gap to unresolved V genes and leave the rest unexplained. The sample table shows around 66,000 clones, and over 75% are seen once. The ten top clones hold around 1.6% of the sample. The time point tag for this specimen amounts to: pretreatment peripheral blood. The sample consisted of PBMCs, taken around atezolizumab (anti-PD-L1) treatment. The receptor set was obtained from a man between 65 and 80 years old with urothelial cancer.

The chain employs TRBV18 and TRBJ2-7; tentative D call: TRBD2 (6 bases). The germline V gene has CDR1 KGHSH and CDR2 LQKENI. The V end lost 6 bases, the J end lost 6 bases, and 18 bases lay between the germline ends. CDR3 length equals 14 residues. CDR3 in amino acids: CASSQGGATSEQYF. CDR3 DNA: TGTGCCAGCTCCCAAGGAGGGGCGACCTCCGAGCAGTACTTC.

This chain connects TRBV23-1 to TRBJ1-5; maybe TRBD1 (5 bases). TRBV23-1 is placed among ORFs of uncertain function. This CDR3 is built from 13 residues. CDR3 DNA sequence: TGCGCATCCATCAGGGTAAGCAATCAGCCCCAGCATTTT. It translates to CASIRVSNQPQHF.

J is TRBJ2-2 and V is TRBV28, with TRBD1 matching over 7 bases. Looked up from germline, CDR1 is MDHEN and CDR2 is SYDVKM. The V segment lost 8 bases and the J segment 4 bases; nucleotides outside the gene matches: 10. This CDR3 has 15 residues. CDR3 in DNA: TGTGCCAGCGGCGAGACAGGGTCGGGCACCGGGGAGCTGTTTTTT. Amino acids: CASGETGSGTGELFF.

This clone was observed a single time. The chain uses TRBV4-2 and TRBJ1-2; TRBD1 agrees at 11 bases. With 1 base clipped from V and 3 bases from J, the junction kept 10 bases outside the gene matches. Germline V CDR1 and CDR2: LGHNA, YNFKEQ. The CDR3 has 18 residues. Here the CDR3 DNA reads TGTGCCAGCAGCCAAGCCCCCTCCGGGACAGGGGGGCACTATGGCTACACCTTC. Its protein product is CASSQAPSGTGGHYGYTF.

The V gene is TRBV7-2, the J gene TRBJ1-2; D not resolved. The CDR3 consists of 14 residues. The germline V gene encodes CDR1 SGHTA and CDR2 FQGNSA. V shed 5 bases and J shed 3 bases, with 13 bases lying between them. This chain's CDR3 is CASSTTGEDYGYTF. In DNA, the CDR3 is TGTGCCAGCAGCACCACTGGTGAAGACTATGGCTACACCTTC. The full variable domain, rest sourced from reference TRBV7-2 and TRBJ1-2, is GAGVSQSPSNKVTEKGKDVELRCDPISGHTALYWYRQSLGQGLEFLIYFQGNSAPDKSGLPSDRFSAERTGGSVSTLTIQRTQQEDSAVYLCASSTTGEDYGYTFGSGTRLTVV.

This chain joins TRBV5-6 and TRBJ2-1; D gene ambiguous. The CDR3 consists of 16 residues. Trimming removed 1 base at V and 0 bases at J, with 11 bases between. In germline, CDR1 is SGHDT, CDR2 YYEEEE. CDR3 nucleotide sequence: TGTGCCAGCAGCTTGATAACTACCAACTCCTACAATGAGCAGTTCTTC. Its protein product is CASSLITTNSYNEQFF.

This clone has just one count. This sequence joins TRBV19 and TRBJ2-5; D perhaps matches TRBD1 (5 bases). Per germline, CDR1 LNHDA and CDR2 SQIVND (reference sequence). The CDR3 totals 12 residues. The V gene lost 4 bases and the J gene lost 2 bases, with 5 bases spanning the gap. DNA for the CDR3: TGTGCCAGTAGTAAGGGGCAAGAGACCCAGTACTTC. As protein: CASSKGQETQYF.

This clone has more than one count but fewer than ten. The chain combines TRBV4-2 with TRBJ2-2; 11 positions match TRBD2. CDR1 is LGHNA and CDR2 is YNFKEQ in the germline V gene. The CDR3 length is 17 residues. V trimming: 0 bases; J trimming: 2 bases; junction bases outside the gene matches: 2. The CDR3 here is CASSQDTSGGNTGELFF. CDR3 DNA sequence: TGTGCCAGCAGCCAAGATACTAGCGGGGGAAACACCGGGGAGCTGTTTTTT.

The chain employs TRBV4-3 and TRBJ2-6; D possibly corresponds to TRBD1 (5 bases). Trimming removed 1 base at V and 5 bases at J, with 15 bases between. From germline, CDR1 is LGHNA and CDR2 YSLEER. The CDR3 runs 17 residues. The CDR3 is CASSQGPRQTWANVLTF. The CDR3 DNA follows: TGCGCCAGCAGCCAAGGACCACGACAGACCTGGGCCAACGTCCTGACTTTC.

The chain employs TRBV27 and TRBJ2-7, with 9 bases lining up with TRBD1. Germline V gives CDR1 MNHEY, CDR2 SMNVEV (reference sequence). CDR3 length equals 16 residues. V was pared by 2 bases and J by 6 bases, with 11 bases of the junction left unmatched. CDR3 bases: TGTGCCAGCAGTTTAATGCCCCCGGACAGGGGTGTCGAGCAGTACTTC. Encoded protein: CASSLMPPDRGVEQYF.

The chain has TRBV5-6 and TRBJ2-7, with 9 bases aligning to TRBD1. Trimming at V came to 4 bases and at J to 5 bases, leaving 10 bases not matched to a gene. Germline loops: CDR1 SGHDT, CDR2 YYEEEE. This CDR3 region has 15 residues. CDR3 residues: CASSRLDRGFNEQYF. In nucleotides, the CDR3 is TGTGCCAGCAGCCGACTGGACAGGGGTTTCAACGAGCAGTACTTC. The full variable domain, with the rest looked up from reference TRBV5-6 and TRBJ2-7, is DAGVTQSPTHLIKTRGQQVTLRCSPKSGHDTVSWYQQALGQGPQFIFQYYEEEERQRGNFPDRFSGHQFPNYSSELNVNALLLGDSALYLCASSRLDRGFNEQYFGPGTRLTVT.

The chain has TRBV4-2 and TRBJ2-5, with D hard to call. The CDR3 contains 13 residues. Germline V gene lookup returns CDR1 LGHNA and CDR2 YNFKEQ. Trimming pared 6 bases from V and 3 bases from J, leaving 11 bases between. The DNA for the CDR3 is TGTGCCAGCAGTTCGCGCGGAGAAGAGACCCAGTACTTC. It is translated as CASSSRGEETQYF.

This chain joins TRBV10-2 and TRBJ2-2, with TRBD1 identical over 9 bases. Germline CDR1 and CDR2: WSHSY and SAAADI. The CDR3 is 16 residues long. Trimming took 6 bases from V and 0 from J; bases not matched to a gene: 5. Here the CDR3 DNA reads TGCGCCAGCAGCAAAACAGGGGGCGCGAACACCGGGGAGCTGTTTTTT. Its translation: CASSKTGGANTGELFF.